The 10 T cell receptor beta chains below all came from one sample that was sequenced in a study of identical twins (dated by TCRdb to 2016 to 2018). Libraries were made using 5' RACE. The sequencer listed for this sample is Illumina HiSeq 2000. The public sequencing data were trimmed at Q25 with fastp and processed into clonotypes with MiXCR by TCRdb, which kept only in-frame beta chains. Each CDR3 protein appears once, grouped with its most common genes and DNA. The sample records 1.5 million to 2 million distinct CDR3 sequences, around a third of which are singletons. 0.25% to 0.3% of the sample goes to the ten largest clones. The sequenced sample was cord blood. The receptors were gathered from a newborn girl in good health.

This clonotype was recorded many times. The V call is TRBV27, the J call TRBJ1-2, with 7 nucleotides matching TRBD1. This CDR3 is 15 amino acids long. Germline CDR1 MNHEY, CDR2 SMNVEV (reference sequence). J gave up 4 bases and V 0 bases, and 5 bases lay outside the gene matches. The CDR3: CASSLSGGGGYGYTF. The CDR3 DNA follows: TGTGCCAGCAGTTTATCGGGAGGGGGCGGCTATGGCTACACCTTC.

This sequence joins TRBV15 and TRBJ2-5, with 12 bases aligning to TRBD2. CDR1 and CDR2 (germline): LNHNV, YYDKDF (reference sequence). This CDR3 region has 21 residues. With V trimmed by 0 bases and J by 11 bases, 25 bases remained unmatched. CDR3 nucleotides: TGTGCCACCAGCAGAGATTGGAGGACTAGCGGGGTTAACGTCGGTGGGAATGAGCAGTACTTC. Encoded protein: CATSRDWRTSGVNVGGNEQYF. The whole variable domain, filled in from reference TRBV15 and TRBJ2-5, reads DAMVIQNPRYQVTQFGKPVTLSCSQTLNHNVMYWYQQKSSQAPKLLFHYYDKDFNNEADTPDNFQSRRPNTSFCFLDIRSPGLGDTAMYLCATSRDWRTSGVNVGGNEQYFGPGTRLLVL.

The chain employs TRBV20-1 and TRBJ1-5; D perhaps matches TRBD1 (5 bases). This CDR3 comprises 16 residues. Deletions cut 0 bases from V and 0 bases from J, with 12 bases between. Germline V CDR1 and CDR2: DFQATT, SNEGSKA (reference sequence). The DNA of the CDR3 is TGCAGTGCTAGAGATGGCGGGACGGTTAGCAATCAGCCCCAGCATTTT. Protein sequence: CSARDGGTVSNQPQHF.

The chain couples TRBV7-6 to TRBJ1-4; 7 nucleotides line up with TRBD1. The trim removed 2 bases at V and 4 bases at J, leaving 7 bases unmatched. CDR3 length: 16 residues. CDR1 SGHVS and CDR2 FNYEAQ come from the germline V gene. The CDR3 sequence is CASSLRPRDSNEKLFF. The DNA of the CDR3 is TGTGCCAGCAGCTTAAGGCCCAGGGACAGTAATGAAAAACTGTTTTTT.

This clonotype was counted a few times. This chain links TRBV28 with TRBJ1-1, with TRBD1 identical over 8 bases. The CDR3 spans 15 residues. V shed 4 bases and J 1 base; nucleotides not matched to a gene: 5. Per germline, CDR1 MDHEN and CDR2 SYDVKM. CDR3 region: CASSYSDRANTEAFF. The CDR3 DNA sequence: TGTGCCAGCAGTTATTCGGACAGGGCGAACACTGAAGCTTTCTTT.

This clonotype was seen more than once but under ten times. The J gene is TRBJ2-1, the V gene TRBV5-1, with a possible D match to TRBD2 (7 bases). TRBJ2-7 explains the end of the DNA better; the J call may be wrong. Germline CDR1 and CDR2: SGHRS and YFSETQ. The CDR3 contains 15 residues. The CDR3 spells CASSSPGGPYNEQYF. The CDR3 DNA follows: TGCGCCAGCAGCTCCCCGGGGGGCCCCTACAATGAGCAGTACTTC.

The chain recombines TRBV20-1 with TRBJ1-5, with TRBD1 matching 9 bases. V lost 2 bases and J lost 4; bases outside the gene matches: 6. This CDR3 contains 15 residues. In germline, CDR1 is DFQATT, CDR2 SNEGSKA (reference sequence). The CDR3 DNA follows: TGCAGTGCTAGACCGGGGACAGGGTTGAATCAGCCCCAGCATTTT. This gives the protein CSARPGTGLNQPQHF.

The rearrangement joins TRBV5-1 to TRBJ1-1; 10 positions match TRBD1. J lost 6 bases, V lost 4 bases, and 18 bases had no gene match. There are 18 residues in the CDR3. Germline V gives CDR1 SGHRS, CDR2 YFSETQ. The CDR3 spells CASSPGGTGVIVISEAFF. For the CDR3, the DNA is TGCGCCAGCAGCCCGGGGGGGACAGGGGTGATCGTAATCTCTGAAGCTTTCTTT.

About this clonotype itself: The CDR3 does not end in the conserved phenylalanine or tryptophan, so this is likely a read error. The rearrangement joins TRBV3-1 to TRBJ2-4; D not resolved. The DNA end favors TRBJ2-5, so the J call may be wrong. The germline V gene has CDR1 LGHDT and CDR2 YNNKEL (reference sequence). This CDR3 region has 11 residues. The CDR3 DNA follows: TGTGCCAGCAGCGCAACACAGACCCAGTACTTA. The encoded protein is CASSATQTQYL.

V usage is TRBV15 and J usage is TRBJ2-3; D ambiguous. This CDR3 is built from 17 residues. Germline CDR1 LNHNV, CDR2 YYDKDF (reference sequence). V was pared by 0 bases and J by 4 bases, with 17 bases between. For the CDR3, the DNA is TGTGCCACCAGCAGAGAGGTCGTGGAGCTGGGCCCAGATACGCAGTATTTT. This translates into CATSREVVELGPDTQYF.